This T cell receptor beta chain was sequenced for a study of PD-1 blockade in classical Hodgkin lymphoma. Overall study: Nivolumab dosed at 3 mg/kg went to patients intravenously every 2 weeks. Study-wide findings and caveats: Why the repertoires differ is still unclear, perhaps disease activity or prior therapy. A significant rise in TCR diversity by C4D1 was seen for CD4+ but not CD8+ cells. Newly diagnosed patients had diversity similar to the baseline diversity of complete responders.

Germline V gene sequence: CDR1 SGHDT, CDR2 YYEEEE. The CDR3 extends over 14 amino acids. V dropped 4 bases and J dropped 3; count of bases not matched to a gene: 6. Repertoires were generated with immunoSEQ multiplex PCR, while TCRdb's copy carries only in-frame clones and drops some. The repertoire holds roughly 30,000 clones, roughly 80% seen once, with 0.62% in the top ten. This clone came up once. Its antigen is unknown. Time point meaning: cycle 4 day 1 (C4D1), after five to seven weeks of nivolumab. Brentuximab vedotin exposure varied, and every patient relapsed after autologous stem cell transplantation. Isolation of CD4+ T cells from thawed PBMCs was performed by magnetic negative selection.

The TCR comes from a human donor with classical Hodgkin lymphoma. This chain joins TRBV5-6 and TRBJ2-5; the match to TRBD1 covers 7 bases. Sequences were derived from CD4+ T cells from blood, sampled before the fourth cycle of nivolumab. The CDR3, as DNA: TGTGCCAGCAGCGAGACCGGGACAGAAGAGACCCAGTACTTC. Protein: CASSETGTEETQYF.